This T cell receptor (beta chain) originates from a study of blood T cell repertoires in COVID-19. In the study overall: T cells, B-cell-depleted T cells, or PBMCs provided the cDNA or gDNA that served as material.

Individuals drawn from some 25 US areas were roughly 18 to 95 years old. Membership in each cohort depended on participant-reported clinical history. The data were produced by immunoSEQ multiplex PCR, yet TCRdb's version contains in-frame clones alone and is incomplete. Among 300,000 or so clones listed, 90% were seen once. The CDR3 is 15 amino acids. Germline V lookup: CDR1 ENHRY, CDR2 SYGVKD. The trim removed 6 bases at V and 0 bases at J, leaving 5 bases unmatched. V gene TRBV10-3 combines with J gene TRBJ2-3, with 8 bases aligning to TRBD2. This TCR was sampled from a man in his sixties who had recovered from COVID-19. Sequencing used PBMCs or T cells enriched from blood (not recorded which). The chain's CDR3 is CAIRFSGVSTDTQYF. The CDR3, as DNA: TGTGCCATCAGGTTTAGCGGGGTTAGCACAGATACGCAGTATTTT.